Listed below are T cell receptor beta chains from one sample, sequenced in a study of CD8 T cells in Susac syndrome. TCRdb reanalysed the immunoSEQ multiplex PCR reads using MiXCR and keeps one entry per CDR3 protein. The profile shows 200,000 to 250,000 distinct CDR3 sequences, 80% to 95% of them singletons. Sequencing used CD8+ T cells from PBMCs. The receptors shown here come from a human donor with multiple sclerosis. The CDR3 runs from the conserved cysteine through the conserved F or W. D genes are given only for firm matches. Clone size is shown for a subset of rows, as once, few, many or a class of expanded clone.

TRBJ2-1,-,-,TRBV25-1,TGTGCCAGCAGTGACCTTAGCGGCTCCTACAATGAGCAGTTCTTC,CASSDLSGSYNEQFF
TRBJ2-5,-,-,TRBV29-1,TGCAGCGTTGAAGTCACAGCTAAAGAGACCCAGTACTTC,CSVEVTAKETQYF
TRBJ2-7,-,-,TRBV7-9,TGTGCCAGCACCGACAAGGAGACAGCTCCCTACGAGCAGTACTTC,CASTDKETAPYEQYF
TRBJ2-5,-,-,TRBV7-8,TGTGCCAGCGGGGCCGGTGAGGGCGGTGGGGAGACCCAGTACTTC,CASGAGEGGGETQYF
TRBJ2-7,-,-,TRBV10-2,TGCGCCAGCAGTGCCGAGAACGAGCAGTACTTC,CASSAENEQYF
TRBJ2-2,TRBD1,-,TRBV9,TGTGCCAGCAGCGTACCACCGGACAGGGGCTTCACCGGGGAGCTGTTTTTT,CASSVPPDRGFTGELFF
TRBJ2-3,-,-,TRBV27,TGTGCCAGCCGACGGGAGAGCGCAGATACGCAGTATTTT,CASRRESADTQYF
TRBJ2-5,TRBD2,once,TRBV27,TGTGCCAGCAGTCCAAAAGCGGGGGGCATAAGGGAGACCCAGTACTTC,CASSPKAGGIRETQYF
TRBJ1-6,-,-,TRBV7-2,TGTGCCAGCACCCTACTGGAGTGGAATTCACCCCTCCACTTT,CASTLLEWNSPLHF
TRBJ1-5,-,-,TRBV12-3/TRBV12-4,TGTGCCAGCAGTGACAGACATAGCAATCAGCCCCAGCATTTT,CASSDRHSNQPQHF
TRBJ2-2,-,-,TRBV7-9,TGTGCCAGCAGCCCGTTGCGACCGAGCACCGGGGAGCTGTTTTTT,CASSPLRPSTGELFF
TRBJ1-1,TRBD1,-,TRBV5-6,TGTGCCAGCAGCTCCTACAGGGGGCGGCACACTGAAGCTTTCTTT,CASSSYRGRHTEAFF
TRBJ1-2,TRBD1,-,TRBV5-4,TGTGCCAGCAGCCCCTACGATCCCGGGACAGGTGATGGCTACACCTTC,CASSPYDPGTGDGYTF
TRBJ1-2,-,-,TRBV6-5,TGTGCCAGCAGTTACTTGGCAGGGATCGGCTATGGCTACACCTTC,CASSYLAGIGYGYTF
TRBJ2-1,TRBD2,-,TRBV12-3/TRBV12-4,TGTGCCAGCAGACCCGCCTTGGACCCAGCGGGGGACTACAATGAGCAGTTCTTC,CASRPALDPAGDYNEQFF
TRBJ2-2,TRBD2,-,TRBV7-6,TGTGCCAGCAGCGACCTAGCGGGAGACCTCACCGGGGAGCTGTTTTTT,CASSDLAGDLTGELFF
TRBJ2-1,-,-,TRBV2,TGTGCCAGCAGTGAAGAGGACGATTACAATGAGCAGTTCTTC,CASSEEDDYNEQFF
TRBJ2-1,TRBD1,-,TRBV28,TGTGCCAGCAGTTTGGGCTGGACAGGGGACGATGAGCAGTTCTTC,CASSLGWTGDDEQFF
TRBJ2-2,-,-,TRBV5-6,TGTGCCAGCAGCCTGGGCGAGAGCGGGGAGCTGTTTTTT,CASSLGESGELFF
TRBJ2-1,TRBD2,-,TRBV27,TGTGCCAGCAGCCAAAGGCCAACTAGCGGGGGAAACAATGAGCAGTTCTTC,CASSQRPTSGGNNEQFF
TRBJ2-1,-,-,TRBV7-9,TGTGCCAGCAGCTCCACATTGAGCTCCTACAATGAGCAGTTCTTC,CASSSTLSSYNEQFF
TRBJ2-3,-,-,TRBV7-9,TGTGCCAGCAGCCTCCCCCCGCGGCAGGCGATCACAGATACGCAGTATTTT,CASSLPPRQAITDTQYF
TRBJ2-7,TRBD2,-,TRBV15,TGTGCCACCAGCAGACGGACTAGCGGGATAGGGTACGAGCAGTACTTC,CATSRRTSGIGYEQYF
TRBJ1-2,TRBD1,-,TRBV14,TGTGCCAGCAGCCAAGCCCGGACAGGGGGATATGGCTACACCTTC,CASSQARTGGYGYTF
TRBJ2-7,-,-,TRBV5-6,TGTGCCAGCAGCTTGGCGGCCGGGTCTGTGAGGTACGAGCAGTACTTC,CASSLAAGSVRYEQYF
TRBJ2-3,-,-,TRBV5-1,TGCGCCAGCAGCTACCGGGAACCTAGCACAGATACGCAGTATTTT,CASSYREPSTDTQYF
TRBJ1-5,TRBD1,once,TRBV18,TGTGCCAGCTCACCAATGCCGGGACAGGGCCCGTCTGGGCAGCCCCAGCATTTT,CASSPMPGQGPSGQPQHF
TRBJ1-2,TRBD1,-,TRBV7-8,TGTGCCAGCAGGAAAACAGGGGCCGACTATGGCTACACCTTC,CASRKTGADYGYTF
TRBJ2-7,-,-,TRBV7-9,TGTGCCAGCAGCTTAGTTGACGGAGGTACAGGGACCTACGAGCAGTACTTC,CASSLVDGGTGTYEQYF
TRBJ1-6,-,-,TRBV30,TGTGCCTGGACTAACGGTGATTCACCCCTCCACTTT,CAWTNGDSPLHF
TRBJ2-7,TRBD1,-,TRBV15,TGTGCCACCAGCAGAGATTGGACAGGGGGGGAGCAGTACTTC,CATSRDWTGGEQYF
TRBJ1-4,TRBD1,-,TRBV10-3,TGTGCCACCAGGGGACAGGGACCTGAAAAACTGTTTTTT,CATRGQGPEKLFF
TRBJ2-7,-,-,TRBV28,TGTGCCAGCAGTTCTTCTTGGGAGTTTGAGGACGAGCAGTACTTC,CASSSSWEFEDEQYF
TRBJ2-7,-,-,TRBV6-5,TGTGCCAGCAGTTACCCCGGTGCCTACGAGCAGTACTTC,CASSYPGAYEQYF
TRBJ1-1,-,-,TRBV29-1,TGCAGCGTTGAATATGTAGGCAGTCGGAACACTGAAGCTTTCTTT,CSVEYVGSRNTEAFF
TRBJ2-1,-,-,TRBV4-1,TGCGCCAGCAGCCCCCGAGGGGATGAGCAGTTCTTC,CASSPRGDEQFF
TRBJ1-5,-,once,TRBV19,TGTGCCAGTAGTACGGGACTGCTCTTAAATCAGCCCCAGCATTTT,CASSTGLLLNQPQHF
TRBJ2-1,-,-,TRBV11-1,TGTGCCAGCAGCTTATGGGCAGTTAATGAGCAGTTCTTC,CASSLWAVNEQFF
TRBJ2-3,-,-,TRBV27,TGTGCCAGCAGTTTCGGGTTGAACACAGATACGCAGTATTTT,CASSFGLNTDTQYF
TRBJ2-4,TRBD2,-,TRBV5-6,TGTGCCAGCAGCTTGGAGACTAGCTGGGGCAAAAACATTCAGTACTTC,CASSLETSWGKNIQYF
TRBJ1-6,-,few,TRBV13,TGTGCCAGCAGCCCCGGAAGGACCGTCGATTCACCCCTCCACTTT,CASSPGRTVDSPLHF
TRBJ1-1,-,-,TRBV7-6,TGTGCCAGCAGCTTAGAGGGTGAAGCTTTCTTT,CASSLEGEAFF
TRBJ2-1,TRBD2,-,TRBV27,TGTGCCAGCAGGGGGACTAGCGTCTACAATGAGCAGTTCTTC,CASRGTSVYNEQFF
TRBJ1-1,-,-,TRBV30,TGTGCCTTGTGGGGGGATCGCACTGAAGCTTTCTTT,CALWGDRTEAFF
TRBJ1-2,-,-,TRBV4-1,TGCGCCAGCAGTCCGACAGGCGTCGTCTATGGCTACACCTTC,CASSPTGVVYGYTF